This entry describes one T cell receptor beta chain. Its target is unknown. The data were taken from a study of cytomegalovirus exposure and HLA in healthy donors. The CDR3 extends over 15 amino acids. Germline V lookup: CDR1 SNHLY, CDR2 FYNNEI. The trim removed 5 bases at V and 2 bases at J, leaving 6 bases unmatched. 13 Jbeta primers and 60 Vbeta primers were used for the PCR. Libraries were prepared by immunoSEQ multiplex PCR; TCRdb keeps only in-frame clonotypes and omits some of them. The table shows around 150,000 clones, with around 84% occurring only once. General study findings and limits: Previous analysis showed most TCR beta V segments were productive about 90% or about 30% of the time. Fewer N-insertions (relative to the roughly 610-donor mean) were reportedly seen in an Asian-associated ancestry cluster in a later analysis. As was reported, the classifier diagnosed cytomegalovirus status with high specificity and sensitivity. Some V segments, including TRBV6-2 and TRBV6-3, were excluded as indistinguishable.

The specimen was PBMCs. This receptor was taken from a male donor in good health and CMV-seropositive. The chain joins TRBV2 to TRBJ1-2, with 9 bases fitting TRBD1. CDR3 amino acids: CASSFSGTGNYGYTF. CDR3 in DNA: TGTGCCAGCAGTTTTTCCGGGACAGGGAACTATGGCTACACCTTC.